Below, 19 T cell receptor beta chains from the same sample are listed, as sequenced in a study of CD8 T cells in ankylosing spondylitis. TCRdb re-called the 5' RACE reads through MiXCR, storing one row per CDR3 protein. This table holds about 240,000 distinct CDR3 sequences, around 9.1% found once. Sequencing was done on a sample of blood, either unsorted or a sorted T cell fraction (not recorded which). These receptors were collected from a male donor with ankylosing spondylitis or in good health (not recorded which).

The chain has TRBV4-3 and TRBJ1-6, with a tentative D call TRBD1 (5 bases). The CDR3 covers 16 residues. Trimming removed 5 bases from V and 7 bases from J, with 18 bases in between. The germline CDR1 and CDR2 sequences are LGHNA and YSLEER. CDR3 DNA: TGCGCCAGCAGCATGGGGCACCTGAAGGGCAATTCACCCCTCCACTTT. It codes for CASSMGHLKGNSPLHF.

The chain couples TRBV15 to TRBJ1-2, with 7 bases identical to TRBD1. Trimming took 6 bases from V and 8 from J; bases not matched to a gene: 9. The CDR3 covers 13 residues. Germline assignment: CDR1 LNHNV and CDR2 YYDKDF (reference sequence). CDR3 bases: TGTGCCACCAGACGCGACAGGGACGGGGGCTACACCTTC. Encoded protein: CATRRDRDGGYTF.

This clonotype was recorded many times. This rearrangement joins TRBV30 to TRBJ2-3; 9 bases are a match to TRBD2. Per germline, CDR1 GTSNPN and CDR2 SVGIG (reference sequence). V lost 6 bases to trimming and J lost 2 bases; unmatched junction nucleotides: 3. This CDR3 contains 13 residues. In DNA form, the CDR3 reads TGTGCCTGTATAGCGGGGGTCACAGATACGCAGTATTTT. This codes for CACIAGVTDTQYF.

This sequence joins TRBV5-4 and TRBJ1-1, with D possibly being TRBD1 (5 bases). The germline gives CDR1 SGHNT, CDR2 YYREEE (reference sequence). The V end lost 6 bases, the J end lost 1 base, and 10 bases lay between the germline ends. The CDR3 is 13 residues long. The CDR3 DNA is TGTGCCAGCACCGTCGGGGCGAACACTGAAGCTTTCTTT. Amino acids: CASTVGANTEAFF.

This clonotype was seen repeatedly, ten times or more. The chain combines TRBV7-9 with TRBJ1-2; tentative D call: TRBD1 (5 bases). The V and J ends lost 3 bases and 3 bases respectively, with 17 bases between them. CDR1 and CDR2 from the germline V gene are SEHNR and FQNEAQ (reference sequence). The CDR3 is 16 residues long. Here the CDR3 DNA reads TGTGCCAGCAGCTTCCTGGGGCAGGGCAGCGACTATGGCTACACCTTC. Its protein is CASSFLGQGSDYGYTF.

This clonotype came up many times. The junction differs from germline at one of its ends, possibly a read error. This rearrangement joins TRBV29-1 to TRBJ1-2, with 7 bases matching TRBD1. The CDR3 is made up of 9 amino acids. The germline V gene encodes CDR1 SQVTM and CDR2 ANQGSEA. The CDR3 DNA follows: TGCAGCGTTGAGAACAGGGGACTCTTC. The encoded protein is CSVENRGLF.

This clonotype occurred many times. The genes are TRBV7-2 and TRBJ2-3; TRBD1 is a possible D gene (5 bases). The germline CDR1 and CDR2 sequences are SGHTA and FQGNSA. V gave up 8 bases and J gave up 4 bases, with 19 bases separating them. The CDR3 has 15 amino acids. The CDR3 nucleotides read TGTGCCAGCCACACACAGGCCCTCGGCGCAGATACGCAGTATTTT. Translating it yields CASHTQALGADTQYF. Using reference TRBV7-2 and TRBJ2-3 for the parts outside the CDR3, the full variable domain is GAGVSQSPSNKVTEKGKDVELRCDPISGHTALYWYRQSLGQGLEFLIYFQGNSAPDKSGLPSDRFSAERTGGSVSTLTIQRTQQEDSAVYLCASHTQALGADTQYFGPGTRLTVL.

This clonotype appeared many times. The chain links TRBV20-1 to TRBJ1-5; D is uncertain. Germline-derived CDR1 and CDR2 are DFQATT and SNEGSKA (reference sequence). The CDR3 is made up of 13 amino acids. Trimming left V 6 bases short and J 0 bases short, with 9 bases between. CDR3 protein: CSALAISNQPQHF. The CDR3 DNA reads TGCAGTGCCCTGGCGATTAGCAATCAGCCCCAGCATTTT.

In its sample, this clonotype was seen many times. V usage is TRBV7-2 and J usage is TRBJ2-4; D remains ambiguous. Germline V lookup: CDR1 SGHTA, CDR2 FQGNSA. Deletions cut 4 bases from V and 0 bases from J, with 16 bases between. The length of the CDR3 is 17 residues. The CDR3 coding sequence is TGTGCCAGCAGCTCGGCCACCGGCTTACTAGCCAAAAACATTCAGTACTTC. It codes for CASSSATGLLAKNIQYF.

This chain uses TRBV5-1 with TRBJ2-5, with no clear D. In germline, CDR1 is SGHRS, CDR2 YFSETQ. Trimming left V 4 bases short and J 2 bases short, with 6 bases between. This CDR3 region has 12 residues. The CDR3 nucleotides are TGCGCCAGCAGCCCGAAGCAAGAGACCCAGTACTTC. Its protein product is CASSPKQETQYF.

The chain recombines TRBV4-2 with TRBJ2-3; D is undetermined. Germline assignment: CDR1 LGHNA and CDR2 YNFKEQ. CDR3 length: 17 residues. V shed 0 bases and J shed 2 bases, with 15 bases lying between them. The CDR3 region has the DNA TGTGCCAGCAGCCAAGATCCTTTGGAAAAAGACACAGATACGCAGTATTTT. This encodes CASSQDPLEKDTDTQYF.

V usage is TRBV7-2 and J usage is TRBJ2-5; 7 bases line up with TRBD1. The J segment lost 2 bases and the V segment lost 5 bases, leaving 5 bases of the junction unmatched. This CDR3 is built from 14 residues. The germline gives CDR1 SGHTA, CDR2 FQGNSA. The CDR3 region is CASSAWTGQETQYF. The CDR3 nucleotides read TGTGCCAGCAGCGCATGGACAGGTCAAGAGACCCAGTACTTC.

This clonotype came up many times. This chain uses TRBV3-1 with TRBJ1-6, with 7 bases fitting TRBD1. From germline, CDR1 is LGHDT and CDR2 YNNKEL (reference sequence). The CDR3 is made up of 18 amino acids. V was pared by 3 bases and J by 0 bases, with 8 bases of the junction left unmatched. CDR3 loop: CASSHRQGKSSYNSPLHF. The CDR3 nucleotides read TGTGCCAGCAGCCACCGACAGGGCAAGAGCTCCTATAATTCACCCCTCCACTTT.

This clonotype was picked up many times. The chain links TRBV30 to TRBJ1-2, with a tentative D call TRBD1 (5 bases). The CDR3 sequence is 12 residues long. The germline gives CDR1 GTSNPN, CDR2 SVGIG (reference sequence). Trimming removed 3 bases at V and 1 base at J, with 6 bases between. The DNA of the CDR3 is TGTGCCTGGAGCAGGGATAACTATGGCTACACCTTC. Its protein is CAWSRDNYGYTF.

This clonotype appeared many times. The chain couples TRBV2 to TRBJ2-2; D could derive from TRBD1 or TRBD2 (5 bases each). The CDR3 sequence is 13 residues long. Germline loops: CDR1 SNHLY, CDR2 FYNNEI. Trimming took 4 bases from V and 4 from J, leaving 7 bases between them. CDR3: CASSGDPTGELFF. CDR3 nucleotides: TGTGCCAGCAGTGGGGACCCCACCGGGGAGCTGTTTTTT. Supplemented by reference TRBV2 and TRBJ2-2, the full variable domain reads EPEVTQTPSHQVTQMGQEVILRCVPISNHLYFYWYRQILGQKVEFLVSFYNNEISEKSEIFDDQFSVERPDGSNFTLKIRSTKLEDSAMYFCASSGDPTGELFFGEGSRLTVL.

The V and J genes are TRBV6-1 and TRBJ2-7; TRBD1 might be the D (5 bases). CDR3 length equals 14 residues. Germline CDR1 is MNHNS and CDR2 is SASEGT. Deletions cut 7 bases from V and 6 bases from J, with 19 bases between. The CDR3 DNA reads TGTGCCAGCACGTCCCGGCAAGCCACAGGCGAGCAGTACTTC. Translating gives CASTSRQATGEQYF.

The rearrangement links TRBV12-3 or TRBV12-4 to TRBJ2-7, with D perhaps matching TRBD1 (6 bases). V was shortened by 2 bases and J by 5 bases, with 10 bases between the two germline ends. This CDR3 region has 13 residues. DNA for the CDR3: TGTGCCAGCAGTTTACTCGGGACACACGAGCAGTACTTC. This translates into CASSLLGTHEQYF.

This clonotype appeared many times. The CDR3 sequence: CSARDPGKGGRGTEAFF. The CDR3 bases are TGCAGTGCTAGAGATCCCGGTAAAGGCGGTCGGGGCACTGAAGCTTTCTTT. J is TRBJ1-1 and V is TRBV20-1; D is uncertain. Per germline, CDR1 DFQATT and CDR2 SNEGSKA (reference sequence). The germline V and J ends were trimmed by 0 bases and 4 bases, with 21 bases remaining between them. The CDR3 is 17 residues long.

This clonotype was observed at least ten times. The gene calls are TRBV20-1 and TRBJ2-3, with 9 bases that match TRBD2. Germline lookup yields CDR1 DFQATT and CDR2 SNEGSKA (reference sequence). The CDR3 is 15 amino acids. V lost 3 bases and J lost 6; bases outside the gene matches: 10. Here the CDR3 reads CSARGYSGSPDTQYF. The CDR3, as DNA: TGCAGTGCTAGGGGATATAGCGGGAGCCCCGATACGCAGTATTTT.